Following are 19 T cell receptor beta chains from one sample sequenced in a study of response to subunit inactivated influenza vaccine. TCRdb processed the RT-PCR reads anew with MiXCR; each CDR3 protein has one entry. This table has about 700,000 distinct CDR3 sequences, 11% to 15% appearing once. Sample: PBMCs from blood, taken roughly 2 weeks before vaccination. The receptors come from a man over 45 who received an inactivated influenza vaccine.

The chain combines TRBV18 with TRBJ1-6; D unresolved. The germline V gene has CDR1 KGHSH and CDR2 LQKENI. V lost 3 bases and J 0 bases, leaving 9 bases between the germline ends. This CDR3 spans 16 amino acids. CDR3 sequence: CASSPEASSYNSPLHF. CDR3 bases: TGTGCCAGCTCACCGGAAGCCAGCTCCTATAATTCACCCCTCCACTTT.

This chain connects TRBV2 to TRBJ2-5; no reliable D call. V lost 4 bases and J lost 2, with 8 bases in between. This CDR3 is built from 13 residues. The germline CDR1 and CDR2 sequences are SNHLY and FYNNEI. The CDR3: CASSVWRQETQYF. CDR3 sequence (DNA): TGTGCCAGCAGTGTTTGGAGACAAGAGACCCAGTACTTC. The full variable domain, with the rest looked up from reference TRBV2 and TRBJ2-5, is EPEVTQTPSHQVTQMGQEVILRCVPISNHLYFYWYRQILGQKVEFLVSFYNNEISEKSEIFDDQFSVERPDGSNFTLKIRSTKLEDSAMYFCASSVWRQETQYFGPGTRLLVL.

This clonotype was seen ten or more times. V is TRBV3-1 and J is TRBJ2-5, with D uncertain. CDR3 length equals 14 residues. V was pared by 0 bases and J by 1 base, with 6 bases between. Germline lookup yields CDR1 LGHDT and CDR2 YNNKEL (reference sequence). CDR3 loop: CASSQDVGQETQYF. For the CDR3, the DNA is TGTGCCAGCAGCCAAGATGTTGGCCAAGAGACCCAGTACTTC.

The genes are TRBV5-1 and TRBJ1-1; possibly TRBD1 for D (5 bases). The CDR3 has 13 amino acids. Trimming took 3 bases from V and 1 from J, leaving 7 bases between them. In germline, CDR1 is SGHRS, CDR2 YFSETQ. The CDR3 DNA reads TGCGCCAGCAGCTGGGGACCGAACACTGAAGCTTTCTTT. Residues: CASSWGPNTEAFF.

This clonotype came up a few times. The CDR3 nucleotides are TGTGCCAGCAGCTTGCGGGACAGGAGTGACACCGGGGAGCTGTTTTTT. Protein: CASSLRDRSDTGELFF. The chain is built from TRBV5-6 and TRBJ2-2; 8 bases are shared with TRBD1. Germline V gene sequence: CDR1 SGHDT, CDR2 YYEEEE. Losses at the gene ends were 1 base for V and 3 bases for J; bases not matched to a gene: 5. This CDR3 comprises 16 residues.

V and J are TRBV5-1 and TRBJ2-3; 8 bases are shared with TRBD1. Looked up from germline, CDR1 is SGHRS and CDR2 is YFSETQ. The CDR3 length is 15 residues. V trimming: 4 bases; J trimming: 5 bases; junction bases outside the gene matches: 9. CDR3 sequence: CASSPGTGGGDTQYF. CDR3 sequence (DNA): TGCGCCAGCAGCCCCGGGACAGGAGGGGGAGATACGCAGTATTTT. Supplemented by reference TRBV5-1 and TRBJ2-3, the full variable domain reads KAGVTQTPRYLIKTRGQQVTLSCSPISGHRSVSWYQQTPGQGLQFLFEYFSETQRNKGNFPGRFSGRQFSNSRSEMNVSTLELGDSALYLCASSPGTGGGDTQYFGPGTRLTVL.

DNA for the CDR3: TGCGCCAGCAGCCAAGATTTGGTGGAGGGCGAGACCCAGTACTTC. Its translation is CASSQDLVEGETQYF. The gene calls are TRBV4-1 and TRBJ2-5, with D maybe TRBD2 (6 bases). The CDR3 is 15 residues long. With 0 bases removed from V and 5 bases from J, the gap between germline ends came to 13 bases. Per germline, CDR1 MGHRA and CDR2 YSYEKL.

V usage is TRBV6-1 and J usage is TRBJ1-2; no clear D. The germline gives CDR1 MNHNS, CDR2 SASEGT. The CDR3 covers 15 residues. Deletions cut 4 bases from V and 2 bases from J, with 14 bases between. CDR3 sequence reads: CASSVTQGLNYGYTF. The CDR3 nucleotides read TGTGCCAGCAGTGTTACCCAAGGCTTAAACTATGGCTACACCTTC.

This clonotype turned up a few times. V is TRBV5-6 and J is TRBJ2-7, with a weak D call TRBD1 (6 bases). CDR3 size: 14 residues. The V gene lost 1 base and the J gene lost 2 bases, with 10 bases spanning the gap. The germline V gene has CDR1 SGHDT and CDR2 YYEEEE. The CDR3 DNA reads as TGTGCCAGCAGCTTGAGGGACAATCCCTACGAGCAGTACTTC. Its protein product is CASSLRDNPYEQYF.

The rearrangement links TRBV4-1 to TRBJ1-4; D is possibly TRBD1 (5 bases). The CDR3 totals 16 residues. Trimming took 3 bases from V and 11 from J, leaving 22 bases between them. From germline, CDR1 is MGHRA and CDR2 YSYEKL. Here the CDR3 reads CASSQETDLHPGKLFF. Written as DNA, the CDR3 is TGCGCCAGCAGCCAGGAGACAGACCTCCACCCGGGGAAACTGTTTTTT.

This clonotype has ten or more counts. V usage is TRBV4-2 and J usage is TRBJ2-7; D is unresolved. From germline, CDR1 is LGHNA and CDR2 YNFKEQ. CDR3 length: 14 amino acids. With 4 bases removed from V and 3 bases from J, the gap between germline ends came to 13 bases. In DNA form, the CDR3 reads TGTGCCAGCAGCCTGCTCAAAGCGAGCTACGAGCAGTACTTC. Residues: CASSLLKASYEQYF.

This clonotype was seen many times. This rearrangement joins TRBV29-1 to TRBJ1-1; D may be TRBD1 (5 bases). Trimming shortened V by 4 bases and J by 4 bases, and 7 bases separated the two germline ends. CDR3 length equals 11 residues. Germline V gene data show CDR1 as SQVTM and CDR2 as ANQGSEA. This chain's CDR3 is CSVGGVTEAFF. CDR3 DNA sequence: TGCAGCGTTGGAGGGGTCACTGAAGCTTTCTTT.

This clonotype was seen repeatedly, ten times or more. This chain uses TRBV12-3 or TRBV12-4 with TRBJ1-1; the D is unclear. V gave up 5 bases and J gave up 11 bases, with 12 bases separating them. The CDR3 consists of 11 residues. CDR3 DNA sequence: TGTGCCAGCAGTCCAGCCTTGGGGGCTTTCTTT. It translates to CASSPALGAFF.

J is TRBJ2-3 and V is TRBV4-2; 11 bases map to TRBD2. CDR1 is LGHNA, CDR2 YNFKEQ, per germline. Trimming took 3 bases from V and 7 from J; bases not matched to a gene: 15. The CDR3 runs 18 residues. DNA for the CDR3: TGTGCCAGCAGCCAGGTGGCTAGCGGGGGGCTATTACAACATACGCAGTATTTT. Its protein product is CASSQVASGGLLQHTQYF.

The CDR3 bases are TGTGCCAGCAGTTTTCTCGGGACAGGGGGATCCGGGGAGCTGTTTTTT. This gives the protein CASSFLGTGGSGELFF. V and J are TRBV12-3 or TRBV12-4 and TRBJ2-2; 11 positions agree with TRBD1. The V and J ends lost 3 bases and 6 bases, in that order; junction bases with no gene match: 6. The CDR3 extends over 16 amino acids.

Comment on this clonotype: The germline gene is not matched at one end of the junction; a read error may be the cause. The chain uses TRBV7-2 and TRBJ2-2; D is perhaps TRBD1 (5 bases). The CDR3 covers 16 residues. CDR1 and CDR2 (germline): SGHTA, FQGNSA. The DNA of the CDR3 is TGTGCCTGCAGCTTAGCAGGGCTCCCTAACACCGGGGAGCTGTTTTTT. Its protein product is CACSLAGLPNTGELFF.

The J gene is TRBJ2-5, the V gene TRBV7-8, with D perhaps matching TRBD1 or TRBD2 (5 bases each). The CDR3 length is 15 residues. The ends were cut back, 0 bases at V and 5 bases at J, with 13 bases in the middle. Germline values: CDR1 SGHVS, CDR2 FQNEAQ. CDR3 sequence reads: CASSLASPGGETQYF. For the CDR3, the DNA is TGTGCCAGCAGCTTAGCGAGTCCTGGGGGTGAGACCCAGTACTTC. The complete variable domain, with remaining parts taken from reference TRBV7-8 and TRBJ2-5, reads GAGVSQSPRYKVAKRGQDVALRCDPISGHVSLFWYQQALGQGPEFLTYFQNEAQLDKSGLPSDRFFAERPEGSVSTLKIQRTQQEDSAVYLCASSLASPGGETQYFGPGTRLLVL.

This CDR3 reads CASSRGQGGNTIYF. The CDR3 coding sequence is TGTGCCAGCAGCCGGGGACAGGGAGGAAACACCATATATTTT. The chain recombines TRBV12-3 or TRBV12-4 with TRBJ1-3; TRBD1 agrees at 9 bases. There are 14 residues in the CDR3. Unmatched junction bases numbered 4, after V lost 6 bases and J lost 4 bases.

Ten or more counts support this clonotype. The chain carries TRBV29-1 and TRBJ2-3; TRBD2 agrees at 8 bases. The CDR3 consists of 14 residues. J lost 0 bases, V lost 3 bases, and 2 bases had no gene match. Germline assignment: CDR1 SQVTM and CDR2 ANQGSEA. CDR3 nucleotide sequence: TGCAGCGTTGATCAGCGGGAGAGCACAGATACGCAGTATTTT. Translating gives CSVDQRESTDTQYF.